The rows below give T cell receptor beta chains drawn from one sample of a study of blood T cell repertoires in COVID-19. TCRdb's copy holds only in-frame clones and misses some; the assay was immunoSEQ multiplex PCR. The data show tens of thousands of clones, roughly 85% seen once. Sequenced: peripheral blood. The receptors originated from a human donor in a cohort sampled during active COVID-19. The CDR3 runs from the conserved cysteine through the conserved F or W. The order of the fields is V gene, D gene, J gene, clone size, CDR3 protein, CDR3 DNA. D genes are given only for firm matches. A row's size may be missing; if present it is once, few, many or a size class.

v_gene: TRBV27; d_gene: TRBD2; j_gene: TRBJ2-1; abundance: NA; CDR3aa: CASSSVRLAGSSNEQFF; CDR3nt: TGTGCCAGCAGTTCCGTTCGACTAGCGGGGTCTAGTAATGAGCAGTTCTTC
v_gene: TRBV7-7; d_gene: TRBD2; j_gene: TRBJ2-5; abundance: NA; CDR3aa: CASSVGTSGLGAQYF; CDR3nt: TGTGCCAGCAGCGTAGGGACTAGCGGGCTAGGGGCCCAGTACTTC
v_gene: TRBV7-3; d_gene: TRBD2; j_gene: TRBJ2-3; abundance: once; CDR3aa: CASSRTRLAGPQYF; CDR3nt: TGTGCCAGCAGCCGAACCCGACTAGCGGGCCCGCAGTATTTT
v_gene: TRBV28; d_gene: TRBD1; j_gene: TRBJ2-7; abundance: few; CDR3aa: CASLPLPGQGAREQYF; CDR3nt: TGTGCCAGCTTGCCTCTACCGGGACAGGGGGCGCGAGAGCAGTACTTC
v_gene: TRBV24-1; d_gene: TRBD1; j_gene: TRBJ2-3; abundance: NA; CDR3aa: CATSGLGQGREADTQYF; CDR3nt: TGTGCCACCAGTGGTTTAGGACAGGGGAGAGAGGCAGATACGCAGTATTTT
v_gene: TRBV6-4; d_gene: TRBD1; j_gene: TRBJ2-1; abundance: NA; CDR3aa: CASSDRGPSSYNEQFF; CDR3nt: TGTGCCAGCAGTGACAGGGGGCCGAGCTCCTACAATGAGCAGTTCTTC
v_gene: TRBV7-9; d_gene: TRBD2; j_gene: TRBJ2-1; abundance: once; CDR3aa: CASSSGLAGNNEQFF; CDR3nt: TGTGCCAGCAGCTCCGGACTAGCGGGAAATAATGAGCAGTTCTTC
v_gene: TRBV5-6; d_gene: NA; j_gene: TRBJ2-1; abundance: NA; CDR3aa: CASSLERGYEQFF; CDR3nt: TGTGCCAGCAGCTTGGAAAGGGGGTATGAGCAGTTCTTC
v_gene: TRBV5-5; d_gene: NA; j_gene: TRBJ2-1; abundance: NA; CDR3aa: CASSSIAGISYNEQFF; CDR3nt: TGTGCCAGCAGCTCTATCGCGGGAATCTCCTACAATGAGCAGTTCTTC
v_gene: TRBV5-6; d_gene: TRBD1; j_gene: TRBJ1-2; abundance: NA; CDR3aa: CASSFGGQSSGYTF; CDR3nt: TGTGCCAGCAGCTTTGGGGGACAGAGTAGTGGCTACACCTTC
v_gene: TRBV4-1; d_gene: TRBD1; j_gene: TRBJ1-2; abundance: NA; CDR3aa: CASSQPGQGFYGYTF; CDR3nt: TGCGCCAGCAGCCAACCGGGACAGGGATTCTATGGCTACACCTTC
v_gene: TRBV7-9; d_gene: NA; j_gene: TRBJ2-7; abundance: NA; CDR3aa: CASSLWTDFTSYEQYF; CDR3nt: TGTGCCAGCAGCCTCTGGACAGATTTTACTTCCTACGAGCAGTACTTC
v_gene: TRBV18; d_gene: NA; j_gene: TRBJ1-2; abundance: medium-sized; CDR3aa: CASSLLREGYTF; CDR3nt: TGTGCCAGCTCACTCCTCAGGGAAGGCTACACCTTC
v_gene: TRBV19; d_gene: TRBD1; j_gene: TRBJ2-3; abundance: once; CDR3aa: CASSSDRDRGTDTQYF; CDR3nt: TGTGCCAGTAGTTCAGACCGGGACAGGGGTACCGATACGCAGTATTTT
v_gene: TRBV5-8; d_gene: TRBD1; j_gene: TRBJ2-2; abundance: once; CDR3aa: CASSVYRGLAGELFF; CDR3nt: TGTGCCAGCAGCGTGTACAGGGGGCTGGCCGGGGAGCTGTTTTTT
v_gene: TRBV11-1; d_gene: NA; j_gene: TRBJ2-7; abundance: NA; CDR3aa: CASSLDTAYEQYF; CDR3nt: TGTGCCAGCAGCTTAGACACCGCCTACGAGCAGTACTTC
v_gene: TRBV7-6; d_gene: TRBD2; j_gene: TRBJ2-1; abundance: NA; CDR3aa: CASSLTSGESSYNEQFF; CDR3nt: TGTGCCAGCAGCTTAACTAGCGGGGAGAGCTCCTACAATGAGCAGTTCTTC
v_gene: TRBV29-1; d_gene: NA; j_gene: TRBJ1-1; abundance: NA; CDR3aa: CSVEGWSTEAFF; CDR3nt: TGCAGCGTTGAAGGCTGGAGCACTGAAGCTTTCTTT
v_gene: TRBV18; d_gene: NA; j_gene: TRBJ2-1; abundance: few; CDR3aa: CASSPRSINEQFF; CDR3nt: TGTGCCAGCTCACCACGGTCTATCAATGAGCAGTTCTTC
v_gene: TRBV24-1; d_gene: NA; j_gene: TRBJ1-1; abundance: NA; CDR3aa: CATTGSGTEAFF; CDR3nt: TGTGCCACCACGGGTTCTGGGACTGAAGCTTTCTTT
v_gene: TRBV6-5; d_gene: NA; j_gene: TRBJ1-6; abundance: NA; CDR3aa: CASTQGVDSPLHF; CDR3nt: TGTGCCAGCACCCAGGGCGTTGATTCACCCCTCCACTTT
v_gene: TRBV2; d_gene: TRBD1; j_gene: TRBJ1-6; abundance: NA; CDR3aa: CASQGQGTSPLHF; CDR3nt: TGTGCCTCCCAGGGACAGGGAACGTCACCCCTCCACTTT
v_gene: TRBV11-1; d_gene: NA; j_gene: TRBJ2-2; abundance: NA; CDR3aa: CASSLWGRTPGELFF; CDR3nt: TGTGCCAGCAGCCTCTGGGGGAGGACGCCCGGGGAGCTGTTTTTT
v_gene: TRBV18; d_gene: TRBD1; j_gene: TRBJ2-5; abundance: NA; CDR3aa: CASSPRQGQETQYF; CDR3nt: TGTGCCAGCTCACCCCGACAGGGGCAAGAGACCCAGTACTTC
v_gene: TRBV3-1/TRBV3-2; d_gene: NA; j_gene: TRBJ1-1; abundance: once; CDR3aa: CASSQVTGPRGTEAFF; CDR3nt: TGTGCCAGCAGCCAGGTGACGGGCCCTAGGGGCACTGAAGCTTTCTTT
v_gene: TRBV7-9; d_gene: NA; j_gene: TRBJ2-1; abundance: NA; CDR3aa: CASSQDSYNEQFF; CDR3nt: TGTGCCAGCAGCCAAGACAGCTACAATGAGCAGTTCTTC
v_gene: TRBV10-3; d_gene: TRBD2; j_gene: TRBJ2-5; abundance: NA; CDR3aa: CATRPTGGGNQETQYF; CDR3nt: TGTGCCACCCGACCAACGGGGGGTGGAAACCAAGAGACCCAGTACTTC
v_gene: TRBV27; d_gene: TRBD2; j_gene: TRBJ2-1; abundance: NA; CDR3aa: CASRVTGTSGDSSYNEQFF; CDR3nt: TGTGCCAGCAGAGTAACCGGGACTAGCGGGGATAGCTCCTACAATGAGCAGTTCTTC
v_gene: TRBV5-6; d_gene: NA; j_gene: TRBJ2-7; abundance: NA; CDR3aa: CASSQTASYEQYF; CDR3nt: TGTGCCAGCAGCCAGACAGCCTCCTACGAGCAGTACTTC
v_gene: TRBV6-2/TRBV6-3; d_gene: TRBD2; j_gene: TRBJ2-7; abundance: NA; CDR3aa: CASSSTGGPEQYF; CDR3nt: TGTGCCAGCAGTTCCACGGGGGGGCCCGAGCAGTACTTC
v_gene: TRBV7-9; d_gene: TRBD1; j_gene: TRBJ1-1; abundance: NA; CDR3aa: CASSLTTTGGRGTEAFF; CDR3nt: TGTGCCAGCAGCTTAACTACAACAGGGGGAAGGGGGACTGAAGCTTTCTTT
v_gene: TRBV11-2; d_gene: NA; j_gene: TRBJ2-4; abundance: NA; CDR3aa: CASSLHRVPDLAKNIQYF; CDR3nt: TGTGCCAGCAGCCTGCACCGGGTGCCCGATCTAGCCAAAAACATTCAGTACTTC
v_gene: TRBV29-1; d_gene: NA; j_gene: TRBJ2-5; abundance: NA; CDR3aa: CSVEATGETQYF; CDR3nt: TGCAGCGTTGAAGCGACGGGAGAGACCCAGTACTTC
v_gene: TRBV24-1; d_gene: NA; j_gene: TRBJ2-1; abundance: NA; CDR3aa: CATSDLSGPDDEQFF; CDR3nt: TGTGCCACCAGTGATTTGAGCGGACCCGACGATGAGCAGTTCTTC
v_gene: TRBV25-1; d_gene: TRBD1; j_gene: TRBJ2-7; abundance: NA; CDR3aa: CASSSRTGVGEQYF; CDR3nt: TGTGCCAGCAGTTCACGGACAGGGGTAGGGGAGCAGTACTTC
v_gene: TRBV5-1; d_gene: NA; j_gene: TRBJ2-2; abundance: NA; CDR3aa: CASTGTQNTGELFF; CDR3nt: TGCGCCAGCACGGGGACTCAAAACACCGGGGAGCTGTTTTTT
v_gene: TRBV24-1; d_gene: NA; j_gene: TRBJ2-3; abundance: NA; CDR3aa: CATSETVGFTDTQYF; CDR3nt: TGTGCCACCAGTGAGACAGTGGGTTTTACAGATACGCAGTATTTT
v_gene: TRBV30; d_gene: TRBD2; j_gene: TRBJ2-2; abundance: NA; CDR3aa: CAWSGTSGSSRTGELFF; CDR3nt: TGTGCCTGGAGTGGGACTAGCGGGAGTTCGAGGACCGGGGAGCTGTTTTTT
v_gene: TRBV5-1; d_gene: TRBD1; j_gene: TRBJ1-1; abundance: NA; CDR3aa: CASSPTGGQGMNTEAFF; CDR3nt: TGCGCCAGCAGCCCAACAGGGGGCCAGGGGATGAACACTGAAGCTTTCTTT
v_gene: TRBV28; d_gene: NA; j_gene: TRBJ1-2; abundance: NA; CDR3aa: CASSTLQVLYGYTF; CDR3nt: TGTGCCAGCAGTACCTTACAGGTCCTCTATGGCTACACCTTC
v_gene: TRBV6-6; d_gene: NA; j_gene: TRBJ1-5; abundance: NA; CDR3aa: CASSPEGGASNQPQHF; CDR3nt: TGTGCCAGCAGTCCGGAGGGCGGGGCTAGCAATCAGCCCCAGCATTTT
v_gene: TRBV7-2; d_gene: TRBD2; j_gene: TRBJ2-1; abundance: NA; CDR3aa: CASSWGRGLAVSYNEQFF; CDR3nt: TGTGCCAGCAGCTGGGGTAGGGGACTAGCGGTATCCTACAATGAGCAGTTCTTC
v_gene: TRBV29-1; d_gene: NA; j_gene: TRBJ2-1; abundance: NA; CDR3aa: CSVGAPFEQFF; CDR3nt: TGCAGCGTTGGGGCCCCCTTTGAGCAGTTCTTC
v_gene: TRBV19; d_gene: NA; j_gene: TRBJ1-2; abundance: NA; CDR3aa: CASTYYDSNYGYTF; CDR3nt: TGTGCCAGTACTTACTACGACAGTAACTATGGCTACACCTTC
v_gene: TRBV2; d_gene: TRBD1; j_gene: TRBJ2-7; abundance: once; CDR3aa: CASSADRGYEQYF; CDR3nt: TGTGCCAGCAGTGCGGACAGGGGTTACGAGCAGTACTTC
v_gene: TRBV7-2; d_gene: TRBD2; j_gene: TRBJ2-3; abundance: NA; CDR3aa: CASSLSGGAGTDTQYF; CDR3nt: TGTGCCAGCAGCTTGAGCGGGGGGGCCGGCACAGATACGCAGTATTTT
v_gene: TRBV28; d_gene: TRBD1; j_gene: TRBJ1-2; abundance: NA; CDR3aa: CASSPTGQGASGYTF; CDR3nt: TGTGCCAGCAGCCCCACTGGACAGGGAGCGAGCGGCTACACCTTC
v_gene: TRBV5-1; d_gene: NA; j_gene: TRBJ2-2; abundance: NA; CDR3aa: CASSLWDIVTNTGELFF; CDR3nt: TGCGCCAGCAGCTTATGGGACATAGTAACGAACACCGGGGAGCTGTTTTTT
v_gene: TRBV5-1; d_gene: NA; j_gene: TRBJ1-2; abundance: NA; CDR3aa: CASSPQYSNYGYTF; CDR3nt: TGCGCCAGCAGCCCACAGTACAGTAACTATGGCTACACCTTC
v_gene: TRBV5-1; d_gene: NA; j_gene: TRBJ1-1; abundance: once; CDR3aa: CASWGREGTEAFF; CDR3nt: TGCGCCAGCTGGGGCAGGGAAGGAACTGAAGCTTTCTTT